These T cell receptor beta chains were read from a single sample in a study of blood T cell repertoires in COVID-19. Clones were read by immunoSEQ multiplex PCR, and TCRdb kept only the in-frame ones, dropping some. The table lists tens of thousands of clones, around 83% of them singletons. Material: peripheral blood. The receptors shown here come from an elderly woman with active or convalescent COVID-19. The CDR3 runs from the conserved cysteine through the conserved F or W. D genes are given only for firm matches. The listing skips clone size in some rows; elsewhere it reads once, few, many or a size class.

V	J	D	size	length	DNA	CDR3
TRBV6-2/TRBV6-3	TRBJ2-6	TRBD2	-	17	TGTGCCAGCAGTTACCTTTTAGCGGGAGTGGAGGCCAACGTCCTGACTTTC	CASSYLLAGVEANVLTF
TRBV7-2	TRBJ1-3	TRBD1	-	16	TGTGCCAGCAGCGCCCGACAGGGTAACACTGGAAACACCATATATTTT	CASSARQGNTGNTIYF
TRBV6-5	TRBJ1-3	-	once	14	TGTGCCAGCAGTTCGACAACCTCTGGAAACACCATATATTTT	CASSSTTSGNTIYF
TRBV11-2	TRBJ2-3	-	-	16	TGTGCCAGCAGCTCCGACTTAGCTTTTGGGACAGATACGCAGTATTTT	CASSSDLAFGTDTQYF
TRBV6-5	TRBJ1-5	TRBD1	-	14	TGTGCCAGCAGCCCCGACAGGGGGAGTCAGCCCCAGCATTTT	CASSPDRGSQPQHF
TRBV19	TRBJ2-7	TRBD2	-	14	TGTGCCAGTAGTATAACTAGCGGGAGTGATGAGCAGTACTTC	CASSITSGSDEQYF
TRBV4-3	TRBJ2-7	TRBD1	few	17	TGCGCCAGCAGCCAAGATCGGACAGGGGAGGAACGGGACGAGCAGTACTTC	CASSQDRTGEERDEQYF
TRBV18	TRBJ2-1	-	-	13	TGTGCCAGCTCACAGGGAGGAGGCAATGAGCAGTTCTTC	CASSQGGGNEQFF
TRBV28	TRBJ2-3	TRBD2	-	18	TGTGCCAGCAGACCATCTGGACTAGCGGGAGGTCGGCGAGATACGCAGTATTTT	CASRPSGLAGGRRDTQYF
TRBV6-2/TRBV6-3	TRBJ2-4	-	-	17	TGTGCCAGCAGTTACTCGAATGTGGGCGACCCCAAAAACATTCAGTACTTC	CASSYSNVGDPKNIQYF
TRBV28	TRBJ2-7	-	-	11	TGTGCCAGCAGCCAGGACTACGAGCAGTACTTC	CASSQDYEQYF
TRBV4-2	TRBJ2-1	-	-	14	TGTGCCAGCAGCCAAGAGTCTAGCTCCAATGAGCAGTTCTTC	CASSQESSSNEQFF
TRBV6-6	TRBJ2-4	-	-	14	TGTGCCAGCAATGCGCAGGGCCTAAAAAACATTCAGTACTTC	CASNAQGLKNIQYF
TRBV5-1	TRBJ2-3	-	-	15	TGCGCCAGCAGCTTGGCTAAAACTAGCACAGATACGCAGTATTTT	CASSLAKTSTDTQYF
TRBV7-6	TRBJ2-1	TRBD1	-	15	TGTGCCAGCAGCCCGGGACAGGGAATTATCAATGAGCAGTTCTTC	CASSPGQGIINEQFF
TRBV19	TRBJ2-3	-	-	15	TGTGCCAGTAGTATCACGCAGGTCGGCACAGATACGCAGTATTTT	CASSITQVGTDTQYF
TRBV2	TRBJ1-2	TRBD1	-	14	TGTGCCAGCAGACACAGGGGGGAAAACTATGGCTACACCTTC	CASRHRGENYGYTF
TRBV28	TRBJ2-1	TRBD2	-	16	TGTGCCAGCTCTTCGGGCGGGACTAGCGGGGTCTATGAGCAGTTCTTC	CASSSGGTSGVYEQFF
TRBV6-1	TRBJ2-2	-	-	15	TGTGCCAGCAGTGAGGCTAGTGGTCGAACCGGGGAGCTGTTTTTT	CASSEASGRTGELFF
TRBV5-6	TRBJ1-6	-	-	13	TGTGCCAGCAGCTTGGGGAGGGATTCACCCCTCCACTTT	CASSLGRDSPLHF
TRBV28	TRBJ1-1	TRBD1	-	14	TGTGCCAGCAGCTCCGGGACAGGAGGGACTGAAGCTTTCTTT	CASSSGTGGTEAFF
TRBV5-1	TRBJ2-6	-	-	16	TGCGCCAGCATGACAGGCGTGAACTCTGGGGCCAACGTCCTGACTTTC	CASMTGVNSGANVLTF
TRBV5-1	TRBJ2-2	-	once	18	TGCGCCAGCAGCTCAGGCTCCTACCCCCCAGGGCTCACCGGGGAGCTGTTTTTT	CASSSGSYPPGLTGELFF
TRBV19	TRBJ1-1	TRBD1	-	14	TGTGCCAGTGAACAGACAGGGTTGCGCACTGAAGCTTTCTTT	CASEQTGLRTEAFF
TRBV7-6	TRBJ1-6	TRBD1	few	17	TGTGCCAGCAGCTTAGCCCAGGGGGCGGGTTATAATTCACCCCTCCACTTT	CASSLAQGAGYNSPLHF
TRBV28	TRBJ1-2	TRBD1	-	16	TGTGCCAGCAGCCCTCAGGGGGGCCCCCTAAACTATGGCTACACCTTC	CASSPQGGPLNYGYTF
TRBV3-1/TRBV3-2	TRBJ2-3	-	-	16	TGTGCCAGCAGCCAGTATTCAGGGGACCCCACAGATACGCAGTATTTT	CASSQYSGDPTDTQYF
TRBV27	TRBJ1-1	-	-	15	TGTGCCAGCAGTTTAGGGTTCGGGGTGGGCACTGAAGCTTTCTTT	CASSLGFGVGTEAFF
TRBV4-2	TRBJ1-1	TRBD1	-	14	TGTGCCAGCAGCCAGTTACAGGGGGCCAATGAAGCTTTCTTT	CASSQLQGANEAFF
TRBV28	TRBJ1-4	TRBD1	-	15	TGTGCCAGCAGTTTAGGGACAGGGCTAAATGAAAAACTGTTTTTT	CASSLGTGLNEKLFF
TRBV2	TRBJ2-3	TRBD2	-	15	TGTGCCAGCAGTGAAACTAGCGGGAGAACAGATACGCAGTATTTT	CASSETSGRTDTQYF
TRBV6-1	TRBJ2-2	TRBD2	-	15	TGTGCCAGCAGTGAAGCTTGGGGGGGTGGCGGGGAGCTGTTTTTT	CASSEAWGGGGELFF
TRBV6-1	TRBJ2-7	TRBD2	-	16	TGTGCCAGCAGTGAAGAGGGCGGGAGACCATCCTACGAGCAGTACTTC	CASSEEGGRPSYEQYF
TRBV25-1	TRBJ1-5	-	-	15	TGTGCCAGCAGTGTAGGAGGGTATAGCAATCAGCCCCAGCATTTT	CASSVGGYSNQPQHF
TRBV29-1	TRBJ2-1	TRBD2	once	13	TGCAGCGTTGAAGTAGGACTAGCAGGTGAGCAGTTCTTC	CSVEVGLAGEQFF
TRBV5-1	TRBJ2-7	TRBD1	-	14	TGCGCCAGCAGCTTGACCGGGACAGACAACGAGCAGTACTTC	CASSLTGTDNEQYF
TRBV7-6	TRBJ2-7	-	-	11	TGTGCCAGCAGCCCAAATTACGAGCAGTACTTC	CASSPNYEQYF
TRBV4-2	TRBJ2-2	-	-	16	TGTGCCAGCAGCCAAGAGGTGTCAGAGAACACCGGGGAGCTGTTTTTT	CASSQEVSENTGELFF
TRBV3-1/TRBV3-2	TRBJ2-1	-	-	13	TGTGCCAGCTCCCGAGGCGGATACAATGAGCAGTTCTTC	CASSRGGYNEQFF
TRBV12-3/TRBV12-4	TRBJ1-5	-	once	13	TGTGCCAGCAGTTTAGGGGCAGGGCAGCCCCAGCATTTT	CASSLGAGQPQHF
TRBV27	TRBJ2-7	-	-	15	TGTGCCAGCAGTTTTGGGTCGAGGGAGTGGTCCGAGCAGTACTTC	CASSFGSREWSEQYF
TRBV5-1	TRBJ2-2	-	-	13	TGCGCCAGCAGCTTTGGGCAGCCCGGGGAGCTGTTTTTT	CASSFGQPGELFF
TRBV19	TRBJ2-3	-	-	16	TGTGCCAGTAGTTGGAGCGGTGACCTTAGCACAGATACGCAGTATTTT	CASSWSGDLSTDTQYF
TRBV2	TRBJ1-5	-	once	14	TGTGCCAGCAGTGTGGGCAGATACAATCAGCCCCAGCATTTT	CASSVGRYNQPQHF
TRBV18	TRBJ2-7	-	-	14	TGTGCCAGCTCACTAAGCGTTCCTCTCTACGAGCAGTACTTC	CASSLSVPLYEQYF
TRBV9	TRBJ2-5	TRBD1	-	14	TGTGCCAGCAGCGCGACAGGGGTTCAAGAGACCCAGTACTTC	CASSATGVQETQYF
TRBV11-2	TRBJ1-3	-	-	16	TGTGCCAGCAGCTTAGTAGACGACGGGTACGGAAACACCATATATTTT	CASSLVDDGYGNTIYF
TRBV28	TRBJ1-5	-	-	14	TGTGCCAGCAGTTTGCCCGGGGGGGGCCGGCCCCAGCATTTT	CASSLPGGGRPQHF
TRBV4-1	TRBJ1-5	TRBD1	-	15	TGCGCCAGCAGCCAATACGCAGGGGGAGGTCAGCCCCAGCATTTT	CASSQYAGGGQPQHF
TRBV7-2	TRBJ2-5	-	-	16	TGTGCCAGCAGCTTAGGTGGCGGGATTCTTCAAGAGACCCAGTACTTC	CASSLGGGILQETQYF
TRBV30	TRBJ1-3	TRBD1	-	14	TGTGCCTGGAGTGGACAGGGGTCTGGAAACACCATATATTTT	CAWSGQGSGNTIYF
TRBV18	TRBJ1-2	-	once	14	TGTGCCAGCTCACCACCTCAGGGTCGGTTGGGCTACACCTTC	CASSPPQGRLGYTF
TRBV6-2/TRBV6-3	TRBJ2-1	TRBD2	-	16	TGTGCCAGCAGTCGATACCTAGCGGGAGGCTACAATGAGCAGTTCTTC	CASSRYLAGGYNEQFF